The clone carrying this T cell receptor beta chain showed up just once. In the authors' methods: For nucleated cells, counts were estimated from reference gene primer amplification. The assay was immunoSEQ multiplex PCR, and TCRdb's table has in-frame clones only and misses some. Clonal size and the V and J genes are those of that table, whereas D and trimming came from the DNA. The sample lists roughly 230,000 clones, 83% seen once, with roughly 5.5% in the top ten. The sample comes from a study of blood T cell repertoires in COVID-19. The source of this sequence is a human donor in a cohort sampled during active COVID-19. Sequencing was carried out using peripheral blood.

The CDR3 DNA reads TGTGCCAGCAGTTTCGGACTAGCGGGGAGGGGAGATACGCAGTATTTT. Translation gives CASSFGLAGRGDTQYF. The chain is built from TRBV27 and TRBJ2-3; 12 bases line up with TRBD2. The CDR3 length is 16 residues. Germline V lookup: CDR1 MNHEY, CDR2 SMNVEV (reference sequence). The V gene end was trimmed by 3 bases and the J gene end by 5 bases; junction bases not matched to a gene: 6.